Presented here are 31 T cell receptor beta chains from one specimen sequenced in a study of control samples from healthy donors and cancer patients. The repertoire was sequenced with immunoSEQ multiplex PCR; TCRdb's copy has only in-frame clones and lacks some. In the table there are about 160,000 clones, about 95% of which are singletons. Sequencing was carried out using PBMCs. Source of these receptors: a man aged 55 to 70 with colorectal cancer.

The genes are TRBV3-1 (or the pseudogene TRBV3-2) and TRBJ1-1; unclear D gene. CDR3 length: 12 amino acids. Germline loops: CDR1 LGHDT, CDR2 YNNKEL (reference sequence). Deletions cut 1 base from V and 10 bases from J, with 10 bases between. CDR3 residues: CASSQGDTGAFF. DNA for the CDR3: TGTGCCAGCAGCCAAGGAGACACCGGAGCTTTCTTT.

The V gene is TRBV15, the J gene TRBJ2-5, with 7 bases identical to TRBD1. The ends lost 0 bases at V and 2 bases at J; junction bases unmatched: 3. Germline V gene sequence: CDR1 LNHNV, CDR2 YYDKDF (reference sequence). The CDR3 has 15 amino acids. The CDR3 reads CATSRDLGQQETQYF. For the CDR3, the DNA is TGTGCCACCAGCAGAGATCTGGGACAGCAAGAGACCCAGTACTTC.

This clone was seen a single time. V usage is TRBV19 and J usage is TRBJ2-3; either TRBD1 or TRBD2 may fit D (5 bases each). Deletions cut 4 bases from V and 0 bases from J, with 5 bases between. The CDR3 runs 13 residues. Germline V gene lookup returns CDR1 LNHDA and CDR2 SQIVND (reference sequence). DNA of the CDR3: TGTGCCAGTAGTAGGGACAGCACAGATACGCAGTATTTT. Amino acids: CASSRDSTDTQYF.

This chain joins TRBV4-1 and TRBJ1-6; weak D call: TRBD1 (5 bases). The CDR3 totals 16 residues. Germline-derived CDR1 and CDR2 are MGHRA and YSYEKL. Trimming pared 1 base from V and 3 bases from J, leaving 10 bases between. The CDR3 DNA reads TGCGCCAGCAGCCAAGTGGGACCGATCTATAATTCACCCCTCCACTTT. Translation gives CASSQVGPIYNSPLHF.

The CDR3 nucleotides read TGTGCCAGCAGGGCGGACAGGAACTATGGCTACACCTTC. Encoded protein: CASRADRNYGYTF. The J gene is TRBJ1-2, the V gene TRBV7-9; 7 bases are a match to TRBD1. J gave up 2 bases and V 6 bases, and 3 bases lay outside the gene matches. Germline values: CDR1 SEHNR, CDR2 FQNEAQ (reference sequence). The CDR3 contains 13 residues.

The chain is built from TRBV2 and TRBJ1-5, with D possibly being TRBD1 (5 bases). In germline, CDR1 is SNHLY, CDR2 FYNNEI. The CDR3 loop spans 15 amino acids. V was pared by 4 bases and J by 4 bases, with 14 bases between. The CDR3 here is CASSARGEGNQPQHF. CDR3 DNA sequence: TGTGCCAGCAGTGCACGGGGGGAAGGGAATCAGCCCCAGCATTTT. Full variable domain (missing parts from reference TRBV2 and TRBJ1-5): EPEVTQTPSHQVTQMGQEVILRCVPISNHLYFYWYRQILGQKVEFLVSFYNNEISEKSEIFDDQFSVERPDGSNFTLKIRSTKLEDSAMYFCASSARGEGNQPQHFGDGTRLSIL.

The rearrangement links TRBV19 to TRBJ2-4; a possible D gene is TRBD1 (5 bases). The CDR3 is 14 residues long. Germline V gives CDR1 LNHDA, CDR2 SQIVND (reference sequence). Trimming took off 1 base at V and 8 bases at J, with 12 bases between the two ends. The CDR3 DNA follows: TGTGCCAGTAGTATAGTTCAGGGAACGGACATTCAGTACTTC. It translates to CASSIVQGTDIQYF. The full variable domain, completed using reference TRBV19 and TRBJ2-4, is DGGITQSPKYLFRKEGQNVTLSCEQNLNHDAMYWYRQDPGQGLRLIYYSQIVNDFQKGDIAEGYSVSREKKESFPLTVTSAQKNPTAFYLCASSIVQGTDIQYFGAGTRLSVL.

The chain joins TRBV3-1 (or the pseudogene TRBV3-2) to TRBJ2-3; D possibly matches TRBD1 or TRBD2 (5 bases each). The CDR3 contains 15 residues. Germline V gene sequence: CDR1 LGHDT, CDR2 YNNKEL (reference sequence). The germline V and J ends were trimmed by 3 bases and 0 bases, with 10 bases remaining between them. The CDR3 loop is CASSQGRASTDTQYF. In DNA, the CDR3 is TGTGCCAGCAGCCAGGGACGGGCTAGCACAGATACGCAGTATTTT.

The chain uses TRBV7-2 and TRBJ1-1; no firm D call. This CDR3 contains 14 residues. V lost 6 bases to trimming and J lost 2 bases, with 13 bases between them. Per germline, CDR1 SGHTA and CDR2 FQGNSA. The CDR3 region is CASRPRAVNTEAFF. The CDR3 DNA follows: TGTGCCAGCAGACCGAGGGCGGTAAACACTGAAGCTTTCTTT.

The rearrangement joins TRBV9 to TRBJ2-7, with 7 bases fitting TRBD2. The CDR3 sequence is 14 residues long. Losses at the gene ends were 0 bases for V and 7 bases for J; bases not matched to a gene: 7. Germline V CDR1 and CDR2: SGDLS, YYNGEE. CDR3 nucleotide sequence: TGTGCCAGCAGCGTAGGGGACTACGGAAAGGAGCAGTACTTC. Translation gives CASSVGDYGKEQYF.

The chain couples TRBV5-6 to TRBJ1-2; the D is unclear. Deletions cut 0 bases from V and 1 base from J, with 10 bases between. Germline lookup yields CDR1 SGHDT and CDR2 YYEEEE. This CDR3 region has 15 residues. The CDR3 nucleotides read TGTGCCAGCAGCTTGGCGGGAACCGTTAACTATGGCTACACCTTC. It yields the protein CASSLAGTVNYGYTF.

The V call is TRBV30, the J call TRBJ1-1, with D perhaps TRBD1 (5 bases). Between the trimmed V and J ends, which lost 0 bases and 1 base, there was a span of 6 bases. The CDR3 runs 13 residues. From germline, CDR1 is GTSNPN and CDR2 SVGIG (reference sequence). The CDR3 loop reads CAWSVQANTEAFF. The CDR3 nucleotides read TGTGCCTGGAGTGTACAGGCGAACACTGAAGCTTTCTTT.

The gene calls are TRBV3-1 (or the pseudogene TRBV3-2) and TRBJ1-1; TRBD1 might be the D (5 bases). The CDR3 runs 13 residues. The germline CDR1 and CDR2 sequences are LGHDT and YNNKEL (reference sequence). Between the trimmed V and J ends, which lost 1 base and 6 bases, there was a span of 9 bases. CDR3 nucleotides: TGTGCCAGCAGCCAAGGGGGGGTGGCTGAAGCTTTCTTT. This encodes CASSQGGVAEAFF.

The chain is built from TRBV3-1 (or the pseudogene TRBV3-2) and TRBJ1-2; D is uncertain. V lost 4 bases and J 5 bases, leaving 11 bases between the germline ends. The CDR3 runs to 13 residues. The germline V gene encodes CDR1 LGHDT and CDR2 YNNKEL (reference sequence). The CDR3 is CASSPDSFYGYTF. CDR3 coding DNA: TGTGCCAGCAGCCCGGACTCTTTTTATGGCTACACCTTC.

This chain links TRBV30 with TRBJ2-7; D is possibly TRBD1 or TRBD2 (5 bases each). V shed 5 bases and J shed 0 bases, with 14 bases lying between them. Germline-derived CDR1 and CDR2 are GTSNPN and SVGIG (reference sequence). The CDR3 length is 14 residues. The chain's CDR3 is CAWQIPGRSYEQYF. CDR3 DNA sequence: TGTGCCTGGCAAATTCCGGGGCGCTCCTACGAGCAGTACTTC.

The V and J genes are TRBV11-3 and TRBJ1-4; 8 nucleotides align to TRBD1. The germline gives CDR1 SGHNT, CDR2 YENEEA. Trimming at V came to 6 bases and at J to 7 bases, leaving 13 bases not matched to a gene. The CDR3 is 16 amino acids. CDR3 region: CASRGQVHSAGEKLFF. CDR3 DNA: TGTGCCAGCAGGGGACAGGTTCATTCGGCAGGTGAAAAACTGTTTTTT.

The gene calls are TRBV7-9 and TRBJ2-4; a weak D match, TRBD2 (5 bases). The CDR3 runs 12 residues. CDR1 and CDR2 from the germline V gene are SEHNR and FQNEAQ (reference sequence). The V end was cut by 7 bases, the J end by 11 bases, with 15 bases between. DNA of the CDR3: TGTGCCAGCAACCGGGGTCCTGGGGTTCAGTACTTC. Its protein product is CASNRGPGVQYF. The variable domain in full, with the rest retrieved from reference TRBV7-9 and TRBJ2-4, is DTGVSQNPRHKITKRGQNVTFRCDPISEHNRLYWYRQTLGQGPEFLTYFQNEAQLEKSRLLSDRFSAERPKGSFSTLEIQRTEQGDSAMYLCASNRGPGVQYFGAGTRLSVL.

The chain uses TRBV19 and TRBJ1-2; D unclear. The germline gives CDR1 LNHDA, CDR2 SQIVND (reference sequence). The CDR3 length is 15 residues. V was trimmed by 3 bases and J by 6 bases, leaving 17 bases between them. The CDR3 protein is CASSIQAGRPDGYTF. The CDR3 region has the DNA TGTGCCAGTAGTATTCAGGCGGGCAGGCCAGATGGCTACACCTTC.

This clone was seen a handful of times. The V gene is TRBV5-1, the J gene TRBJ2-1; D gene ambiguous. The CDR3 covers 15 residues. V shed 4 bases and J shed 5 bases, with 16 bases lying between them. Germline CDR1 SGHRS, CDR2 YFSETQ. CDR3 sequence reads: CASSLLPTLHNEQFF. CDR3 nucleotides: TGCGCCAGCAGCCTCCTCCCGACCCTACACAATGAGCAGTTCTTC.

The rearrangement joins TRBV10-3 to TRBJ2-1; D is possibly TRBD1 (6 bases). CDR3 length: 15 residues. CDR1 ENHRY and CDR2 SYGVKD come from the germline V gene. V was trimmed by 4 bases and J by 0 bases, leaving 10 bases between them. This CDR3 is CAISGGQSSYNEQFF. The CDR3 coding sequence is TGTGCCATCAGTGGGGGACAAAGCTCCTACAATGAGCAGTTCTTC.

CDR3 bases: TGCAGCGTTGTTGTCAGGGGCGCCGAACGTCTCACTGAAGCTTTCTTT. It translates to CSVVVRGAERLTEAFF. The J gene is TRBJ1-1, the V gene TRBV29-1; D perhaps matches TRBD1 (6 bases). V shed 4 bases and J shed 4 bases, with 22 bases lying between them. The germline V gene encodes CDR1 SQVTM and CDR2 ANQGSEA. The CDR3 has 16 amino acids.

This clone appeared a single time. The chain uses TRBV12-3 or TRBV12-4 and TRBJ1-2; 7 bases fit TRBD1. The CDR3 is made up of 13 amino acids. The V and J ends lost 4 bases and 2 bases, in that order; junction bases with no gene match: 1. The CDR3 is CASSSQGNYGYTF. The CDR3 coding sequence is TGTGCCAGCAGTTCACAGGGGAACTATGGCTACACCTTC.

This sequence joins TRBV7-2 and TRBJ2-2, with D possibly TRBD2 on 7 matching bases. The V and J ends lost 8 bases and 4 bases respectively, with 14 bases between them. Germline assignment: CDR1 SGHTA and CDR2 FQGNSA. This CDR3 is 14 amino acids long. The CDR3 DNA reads TGTGCCAGCTCCAAGGGGGGGGTCACCGGGGAGCTGTTTTTT. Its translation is CASSKGGVTGELFF.

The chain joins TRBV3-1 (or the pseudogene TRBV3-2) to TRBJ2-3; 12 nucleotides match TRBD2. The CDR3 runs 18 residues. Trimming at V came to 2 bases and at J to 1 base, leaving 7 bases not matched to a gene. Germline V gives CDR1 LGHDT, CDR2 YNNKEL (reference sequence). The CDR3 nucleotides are TGTGCCAGCAGCCAATTTCGACTAGCGGGGGAAGGCACAGATACGCAGTATTTT. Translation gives CASSQFRLAGEGTDTQYF.

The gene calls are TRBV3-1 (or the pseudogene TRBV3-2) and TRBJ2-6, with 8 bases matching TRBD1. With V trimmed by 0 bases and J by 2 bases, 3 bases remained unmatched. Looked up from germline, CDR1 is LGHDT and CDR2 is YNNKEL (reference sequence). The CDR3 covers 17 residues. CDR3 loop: CASSQEAGGAGANVLTF. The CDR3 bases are TGTGCCAGCAGCCAAGAGGCAGGGGGCGCTGGGGCCAACGTCCTGACTTTC.

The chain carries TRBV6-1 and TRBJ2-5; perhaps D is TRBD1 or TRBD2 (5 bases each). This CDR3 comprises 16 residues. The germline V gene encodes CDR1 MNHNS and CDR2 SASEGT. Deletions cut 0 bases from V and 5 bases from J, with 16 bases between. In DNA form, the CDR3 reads TGTGCCAGCAGTGAAGCGCTGTCCGGGGCCACGGAGACCCAGTACTTC. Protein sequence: CASSEALSGATETQYF.

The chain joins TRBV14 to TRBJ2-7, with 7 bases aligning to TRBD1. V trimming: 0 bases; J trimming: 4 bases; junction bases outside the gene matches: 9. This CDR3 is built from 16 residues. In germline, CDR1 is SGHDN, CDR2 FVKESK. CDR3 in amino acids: CASSQEGRGSPYEQYF. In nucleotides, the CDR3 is TGTGCCAGCAGCCAAGAAGGCAGGGGGTCTCCTTACGAGCAGTACTTC.

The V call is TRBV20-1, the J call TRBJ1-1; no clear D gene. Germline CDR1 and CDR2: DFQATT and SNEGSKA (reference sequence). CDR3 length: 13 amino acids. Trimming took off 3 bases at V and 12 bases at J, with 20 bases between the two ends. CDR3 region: CSASSGRLPGTFF. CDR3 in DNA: TGCAGTGCTAGTAGCGGACGGCTGCCTGGGACTTTCTTT.

The CDR3 loop is CASSLAPGSNTGELFF. The CDR3 DNA sequence: TGCGCCAGCAGCTTGGCCCCGGGTTCGAACACCGGGGAGCTGTTTTTT. V is TRBV5-1 and J is TRBJ2-2; no definite D call. The CDR3 runs 16 residues. Trimming left V 0 bases short and J 0 bases short, with 9 bases between. Germline CDR1 and CDR2: SGHRS and YFSETQ.

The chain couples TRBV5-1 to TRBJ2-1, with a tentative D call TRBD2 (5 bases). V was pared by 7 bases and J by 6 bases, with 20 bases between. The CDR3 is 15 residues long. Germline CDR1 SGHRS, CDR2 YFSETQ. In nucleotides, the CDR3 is TGCGCCAGCCGAGAGGGCCGAACTAGTGGCAATGAGCAGTTCTTC. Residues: CASREGRTSGNEQFF.

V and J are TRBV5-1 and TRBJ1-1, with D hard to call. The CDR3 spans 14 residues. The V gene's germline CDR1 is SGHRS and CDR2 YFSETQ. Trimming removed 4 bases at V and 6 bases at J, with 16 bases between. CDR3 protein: CASSPEGRGPEAFF. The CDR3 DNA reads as TGCGCCAGCAGCCCCGAGGGTCGCGGCCCTGAAGCTTTCTTT. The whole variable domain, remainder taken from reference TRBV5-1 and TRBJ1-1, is KAGVTQTPRYLIKTRGQQVTLSCSPISGHRSVSWYQQTPGQGLQFLFEYFSETQRNKGNFPGRFSGRQFSNSRSEMNVSTLELGDSALYLCASSPEGRGPEAFFGQGTRLTVV.